The next 13 T cell receptor beta chains were all read from a single sample in a study of T cell clones after liver transplantation. Assay used: immunoSEQ multiplex PCR; TCRdb lists only in-frame clones, some missing. This sample has under 55,000 clones, with about 90% found just once. The material sequenced was CD8+ T cells from blood, taken 12 months after liver transplant. The receptors derive from a human patient who received a liver transplant. Some T cells may be graft donor cells.

This chain links TRBV27 with TRBJ1-2, with D possibly being TRBD1 (5 bases). This CDR3 spans 16 amino acids. The ends were cut back, 9 bases at V and 4 bases at J, with 24 bases in the middle. Germline-derived CDR1 and CDR2 are MNHEY and SMNVEV (reference sequence). The CDR3 DNA follows: TGTGCCAGGGGGGGGGATTGCCTTAAGCAGTTCTATGGCTACACCTTC. Translation gives CARGGDCLKQFYGYTF.

This chain connects TRBV19 to TRBJ1-5; 8 nucleotides agree with TRBD1. The CDR3 consists of 14 residues. Germline CDR1 LNHDA, CDR2 SQIVND (reference sequence). The V segment lost 3 bases and the J segment 7 bases; nucleotides outside the gene matches: 5. The CDR3: CASSIGQGEQPQHF. The CDR3 coding sequence is TGTGCCAGTAGTATCGGACAGGGCGAACAGCCCCAGCATTTT. Looking up the rest from reference TRBV19 and TRBJ1-5 gives the full variable domain: DGGITQSPKYLFRKEGQNVTLSCEQNLNHDAMYWYRQDPGQGLRLIYYSQIVNDFQKGDIAEGYSVSREKKESFPLTVTSAQKNPTAFYLCASSIGQGEQPQHFGDGTRLSIL.

The chain couples TRBV30 to TRBJ2-2; TRBD1 matches 8 bases. In germline, CDR1 is GTSNPN, CDR2 SVGIG (reference sequence). The CDR3 runs 13 residues. With V trimmed by 5 bases and J by 6 bases, 5 bases remained unmatched. The DNA for the CDR3 is TGTGCCTGGGGAACAGGGGGAGCCGGGGAGCTGTTTTTT. Its translation is CAWGTGGAGELFF.

The genes are TRBV9 and TRBJ1-4, with D perhaps matching TRBD1 (5 bases). The CDR3 loop spans 15 amino acids. V lost 0 bases to trimming and J lost 3 bases, with 9 bases between them. Germline-derived CDR1 and CDR2 are SGDLS and YYNGEE. Here the CDR3 reads CASSVGGTSNEKLFF. The CDR3, as DNA: TGTGCCAGCAGCGTAGGGGGCACTTCTAATGAAAAACTGTTTTTT.

This chain links TRBV7-9 with TRBJ1-1, with D tentatively TRBD1 (5 bases). This CDR3 has 13 amino acids. Per the germline V gene, CDR1 is SEHNR and CDR2 is FQNEAQ (reference sequence). The ends were cut back, 11 bases at V and 3 bases at J, with 16 bases in the middle. The CDR3 DNA reads as TGTGCCGGCGGGCAGGGCGGGGACACTGAAGCTTTCTTT. This codes for CAGGQGGDTEAFF.

The rearrangement joins TRBV27 to TRBJ1-5, with 7 bases that match TRBD1. With 6 bases clipped from V and 6 bases from J, the junction kept 8 bases outside the gene matches. The germline V gene has CDR1 MNHEY and CDR2 SMNVEV (reference sequence). CDR3 length: 14 amino acids. This CDR3 reads CASSFRGKRQPQHF. CDR3 DNA: TGTGCCAGCAGCTTCAGGGGGAAACGTCAGCCCCAGCATTTT.

The V call is TRBV5-1, the J call TRBJ2-3; D not resolved. CDR3 length: 15 residues. The V end lost 4 bases, the J end lost 2 bases, and 14 bases lay between the germline ends. The germline V gene encodes CDR1 SGHRS and CDR2 YFSETQ. This CDR3 reads CASSPTGPFTDTQYF. CDR3 sequence (DNA): TGCGCCAGCAGCCCTACTGGACCCTTCACAGATACGCAGTATTTT.

This chain joins TRBV11-3 and TRBJ2-7; possibly TRBD1 or TRBD2 for D (5 bases each). This CDR3 region has 17 residues. Germline-derived CDR1 and CDR2 are SGHNT and YENEEA. The ends were cut back, 0 bases at V and 5 bases at J, with 20 bases in the middle. DNA for the CDR3: TGTGCCAGCAGCTTAGATCCTCCGGGGACCGAGGGCGACGAGCAGTACTTC. Its translation: CASSLDPPGTEGDEQYF.

The rearrangement links TRBV27 to TRBJ1-1, with D maybe TRBD1 (5 bases). CDR3 length: 15 residues. Germline V gene lookup returns CDR1 MNHEY and CDR2 SMNVEV (reference sequence). Trimming left V 6 bases short and J 6 bases short, with 20 bases between. The DNA for the CDR3 is TGTGCCAGCAGCTCACGCGGAGGATTAGGGGCTGAAGCTTTCTTT. Amino acid sequence: CASSSRGGLGAEAFF.

The chain couples TRBV19 to TRBJ2-2; possibly TRBD2 for D (6 bases). Trimming cost V 7 bases and J 8 bases, with 26 bases left between them. The V gene's germline CDR1 is LNHDA and CDR2 SQIVND (reference sequence). The CDR3 is 17 residues long. CDR3 amino acids: CASTLGLTGEYEGELFF. For the CDR3, the DNA is TGTGCCAGTACCCTGGGCCTCACGGGGGAGTATGAGGGGGAGCTGTTTTTT.

This clone was recorded only once. The chain recombines TRBV9 with TRBJ2-7; TRBD2 aligns across 11 bases. Trimming cost V 2 bases and J 2 bases; bases outside gene matches: 0. There are 14 residues in the CDR3. Per germline, CDR1 SGDLS and CDR2 YYNGEE. This CDR3 reads CASSVSGRAYEQYF. In DNA form, the CDR3 reads TGTGCCAGCAGCGTTAGCGGGAGGGCCTACGAGCAGTACTTC.

The chain combines TRBV5-6 with TRBJ2-5; 13 positions match TRBD2. Germline trimming cut 0 bases from V and 12 bases from J; bases unmatched to any gene: 11. Germline V lookup: CDR1 SGHDT, CDR2 YYEEEE. CDR3 size: 16 residues. The CDR3 is CASSLALGLAGAPEYF. CDR3 coding DNA: TGTGCCAGCAGCTTGGCTCTAGGACTAGCGGGAGCCCCCGAGTACTTC.

This clone was seen more than once but under ten times. The chain has TRBV7-9 and TRBJ2-3; D gene uncertain. Deletions cut 7 bases from V and 4 bases from J, with 9 bases between. CDR3 size: 12 residues. Germline CDR1 SEHNR, CDR2 FQNEAQ (reference sequence). CDR3: CASTKEADTQYF. The CDR3 bases are TGTGCCAGCACCAAAGAGGCAGATACGCAGTATTTT.